This T cell receptor (beta chain) was retrieved from a study of blood T cell repertoires in COVID-19. Turning to the study itself: PBMCs, B-cell-depleted T cells, or T cells provided the cDNA or gDNA that made up the material.

The authors' processing: Amplification of reference gene primers provided the estimated nucleated cell counts. The data were produced by immunoSEQ multiplex PCR, yet TCRdb's version contains in-frame clones alone and is incomplete. V, J and clone size were drawn from that table, and D and trimming were deduced from the DNA. The sample has roughly 150,000 clones; around 84% are singletons. Assignment of participants to cohorts was predicated upon participant-reported clinical history. All recovered Cohort 3 donors got two negative PCRs, got clearance, or saw symptom resolution. The CDR3 is 17 amino acids. Per the germline V gene, CDR1 is SGHDT and CDR2 is YYEEEE. V lost 0 bases and J 1 base, leaving 16 bases between the germline ends.

The receptor was isolated from a man aged 45-60 years who had recovered from COVID-19. This chain uses TRBV5-6 with TRBJ1-2, with a tentative D call TRBD1 (6 bases). The specimen sequenced was PBMCs or T cells enriched from blood (not recorded which). The CDR3 sequence is CASSLGPPRGGNYGYTF. The CDR3 DNA reads as TGTGCCAGCAGCTTGGGGCCCCCCAGGGGTGGTAACTATGGCTACACCTTC.